Below, one TCR beta chain is given with its context. Nominal health characterized the donors when sampled, though unrecorded immune exposures were likely. The PCR ran on 60 Vbeta and 13 Jbeta primers. The data were produced by immunoSEQ multiplex PCR, yet TCRdb's version contains in-frame clones alone and is incomplete. The sample comprises about 120,000 clones, 76% of which are singletons, and about 15% rests with the top ten. This sample was taken from a study of cytomegalovirus exposure and HLA in healthy donors. This TCR was recovered from a man between 45 and 60 years old in good health and CMV-seropositive. Specimen: PBMCs.

The CDR3 sequence: CASSQTGTGSPGELFF. DNA for the CDR3: TGTGCCAGCTCCCAGACCGGGACAGGGAGCCCCGGGGAGCTGTTTTTT. The chain combines TRBV18 with TRBJ2-2; 9 bases are shared with TRBD1. The CDR3 loop spans 16 amino acids. The trim removed 6 bases at V and 6 bases at J, leaving 11 bases unmatched. Germline V gene data show CDR1 as KGHSH and CDR2 as LQKENI.